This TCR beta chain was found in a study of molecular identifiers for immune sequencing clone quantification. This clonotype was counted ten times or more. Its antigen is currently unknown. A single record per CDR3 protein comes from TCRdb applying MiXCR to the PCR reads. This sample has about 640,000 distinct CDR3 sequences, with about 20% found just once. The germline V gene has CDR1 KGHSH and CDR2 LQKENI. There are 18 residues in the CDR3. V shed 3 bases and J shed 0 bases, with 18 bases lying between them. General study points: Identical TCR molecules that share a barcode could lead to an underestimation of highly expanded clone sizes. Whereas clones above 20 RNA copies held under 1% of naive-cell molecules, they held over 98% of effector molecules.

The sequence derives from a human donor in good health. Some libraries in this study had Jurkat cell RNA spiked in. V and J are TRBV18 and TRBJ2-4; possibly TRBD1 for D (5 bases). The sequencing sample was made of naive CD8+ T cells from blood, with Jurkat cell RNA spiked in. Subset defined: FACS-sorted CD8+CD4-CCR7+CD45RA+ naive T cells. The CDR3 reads CASSPAGRQFLAKNIQYF. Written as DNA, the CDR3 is TGTGCCAGCTCACCGGCAGGGCGGCAGTTCCTAGCCAAAAACATTCAGTACTTC.